This record concerns one T cell receptor beta chain sequence. Its binding antigen is unknown. No per-base quality is available; no much larger clone lies one base away. This entry belongs to a study of cytomegalovirus exposure and HLA in healthy donors (dated by TCRdb to between 2016 and 2019). In the study overall: In an earlier analysis of roughly 500 of the donors, roughly 300 Gb of sequence data and 117 million unique TCR beta sequences from 150 million to 200 million T cells were reported. A later analysis re-examined previously published TCR beta repertoires from 500 to 700 donors and added high-resolution HLA genotyping to investigate patterns of TCR occurrence. HLA typing covered class I and class II loci at four-digit resolution. An earlier analysis of fewer than 750 of the donors used high-throughput TCR beta sequencing to judge whether each TCR beta V gene segment behaved as functional or pseudogenic. A handful of DR-DQ haplotypes were handled as single units for association and clustering because linkage in the cohort was strong. Among the roughly 400 genotyped donors, around 81% belonged to the genetic ancestry cluster associated with self-reported Caucasian donors. All discovery cohort repertoires had been generated on a single sequencing platform. In a later genetic analysis, genome-wide SNP genotypes for about 65% of the roughly 700 donors were used, and that subset was treated as a discovery cohort. About 300 gigabases of sequencing data and approximately 84 million unique TCR sequences were included in an early release covering 550 to 650 HLA-typed donors. The number of typed donors differed by locus: about 620-640 for A, B, C, DRB1 and DQB1; some 540 for DQA1; fewer than 610 for DPA1; and about 450 for DPB1. Among about 390 genotyped donors of the cohort, an average of roughly 240,000 unique TCR beta nucleotide sequences were sequenced per donor, roughly 20% of them non-productive. Rather than drawing on any new phenotypic data, the later analysis identified candidate immune exposures from TCR beta sequences and the way those sequences occurred across donors. The study used immunosequencing to profile the T cell repertoires of 600 to 850 subjects and linked those repertoires to cytomegalovirus serostatus. The aim of the study was to test whether cataloging public T cell receptors could identify signatures of past pathogen exposure. To predict cytomegalovirus infection status, the study combined high-throughput TCR immunosequencing, statistical association of individual TCRs with disease status, and machine learning. In addition to the first cohort of several hundred subjects, a separate validation cohort of 100 to 150 different subjects was used. Donor age, sex, ethnicity and CMV serostatus were collected together with the repertoire data. On the study overall, not on this receptor specifically: Presence/absence analyses assumed roughly uniform sequencing depth across donors, an assumption that may not hold. Three of the identified cytomegalovirus-associated TCR beta chains were confirmed in vitro to be specific for cytomegalovirus antigens. A later analysis found that most CMV-associated TCR beta chains appeared HLA-restricted, with HLA associations seemingly driven largely by CMV exposure. A later analysis found that HLA-associated TCR beta chains were more clonally expanded and had lower generation probabilities than equally common non-associated chains. Because the 87-base-pair reads could not distinguish some IMGT-functional V segments, including TRBV6-2 and TRBV6-3, those segments were excluded. V-gene and J-gene trimming of TCR beta chains was associated with a missense DCLRE1C variant in a later genetic analysis, and the association was replicated in an independent cohort. A further reported finding was that TCR beta sequences accurately predicted the HLA-A and HLA-B alleles for most subjects in the first cohort. CMV serostatus was the only immune exposure information available for the cohort. An earlier analysis of approximately 590 of the donors showed that most TCR beta V segments appeared in productive rearrangements either about 87% or about 30% of the time, which broadly matched IMGT annotations. When HLA alleles, especially DR and DQ, strongly co-occurred, attributing TCR associations to individual alleles was difficult. Specific HLA alleles were associated with 15,000 to 20,000 TCR beta sequences at a false discovery rate of 0.05 in a later analysis. Linkage disequilibrium might explain the correlated functional status among segregating V segments, but an unknown experimental factor could not be excluded. In a later analysis, TCR association rates were found to vary across HLA loci, with the most associated TCRs seen for DRB1 alleles and the fewest for HLA-C alleles. According to a later analysis, parvovirus B19, influenza, CMV and Epstein-Barr virus appeared linked to several top co-occurrence clusters. The classifier was reported to diagnose cytomegalovirus status with high specificity and sensitivity in both the original and validation cohorts. Only TCR beta chains were sequenced in this cohort, and the absence of alpha or paired-chain data limited detectable features. Because counts were too low, around 18 rarely observed V segments, including chromosome 9 orphons, were left out of the earlier analysis of 587 of the donors. The study listed around 160 TCR beta chains as associated with cytomegalovirus. A cluster of highly shared sequence variants was judged likely to represent a technical artifact of the sequencing pipeline. Across donors, most TCR sequences were observed very rarely, whereas some public TCRs were present in many individuals. The authors suggested that the approach could potentially be generalized to other disease states and immunological phenotypes. HLA typing was unavailable for some donors at each locus, so association tests used only the typed subset. Compared with the approximately 670-donor mean, donors in an Asian-associated ancestry cluster had fewer N-insertions in productive TCRs, according to a later genetic analysis.

The V end gives up 3 bases and the J end 2 bases, leaving 8 bases in the junction not matched to a gene. The germline V gene (reference sequence) supplies CDR1 SGHKS and CDR2 YYEKEE. Including cysteine and phenylalanine, the CDR3 has 16 amino acids. The sequence is cut down to CDR3 DNA, 48 bases in frame from base 1. In total, just over 650 healthy bone marrow donors made up the cohort. At the time of sampling, every cohort member was nominally healthy, though immune exposures that went unrecorded were likely present. The donor tested CMV seronegative and was one of the 352 seronegative cohort members. Every donor gave a peripheral blood sample, and the peripheral blood mononuclear cells from that sample were used for TCR beta sequencing. Genomic DNA extraction from the blood cell samples was performed with the Qiagen DNeasy Blood Extraction Kit. The library came from the immunoSEQ multiplex PCR assay. For the multiplex PCR, a mixture combining 60 forward primers for TCR Vbeta segments and 13 reverse primers for TCR Jbeta segments was used. The CDR3 region of rearranged TCR beta genes was amplified from genomic DNA with a multiplex PCR assay. Amplified TCR beta libraries were sequenced as 87-base-pair reads on the Illumina HiSeq System. As for how the authors treated the data: Across the 700 or so repertoires, a later analysis counted 80 million or so unique TCR beta chains, some 11 million of which were shared by at least two donors. Raw reads were error-corrected and collapsed into unique sequences by a nearest-neighbor algorithm in which closely related sequences were merged to remove PCR and sequencing errors. To assign V, D and J gene segments, CDR3 sequences were aligned to IMGT reference sequences. Each retained sequence needed at least a six-nucleotide match to both a V gene segment and a J gene segment. Rearrangements were classified as productive when the CDR3 lacked stop codons and remained in frame with V and J, and all other rearrangements were classified as non-productive. Following IMGT convention, CDR3 was defined as the stretch from the second conserved V-encoded cysteine up to the conserved J-encoded phenylalanine. The earlier analysis of more than 450 of the donors excluded sequences that lacked an unambiguous match to a single V gene segment. An earlier analysis of 587 of the donors classified V segments as functional when productive rearrangements were above 56.7% and as segregating when the standard deviation between donors was above 5%. A statistical classification framework was developed to diagnose cytomegalovirus status using the catalog of TCR beta chain sequences. In a later analysis, TCR nucleotide sequences were compared against IMGT/GENE-DB human TR gene sequences so that V and J genes could be assigned. In a later analysis, CDR3 sequences and most-parsimonious VDJ recombination scenarios were assigned using the TCRdist pipeline. In a later analysis, each TCR beta chain was defined by its CDR3 amino acid sequence together with its V-gene family, and reads lacking a unique V-gene family were excluded. In a later analysis, fewer than 650 highly shared, low-generation-probability nucleotide sequences were removed to address suspected cross-contamination and a sequencing artifact. A later analysis calculated a clonal expansion index for each public chain from normalized within-repertoire ranks of inferred template counts. In a later analysis, generation probabilities were computed using a VDJ recombination model fitted to out-of-frame rearrangements, and the results were checked against IGoR. Hypergeometric tests were used in a later analysis to score TCR-TCR, TCR-HLA and TCR-CMV co-occurrence, with a repertoire-size bias correction applied to the TCR pairs. To estimate false discovery rates, a later analysis permuted the HLA or CMV assignments 20 times. In a later analysis, co-occurring TCRs were grouped using DBSCAN, and TCRdist sequence similarity was added for clustering within HLA-allele-positive subsets. Repertoires with fewer than 30,000 or more than 120,000 public chains were left out of co-occurrence clustering, as were about 5 repertoires with anomalous nucleotide sharing. TCRdb holds this immuneACCESS table with in-frame rearrangements only. Some clones are missing; in checked studies, unresolved V genes explain under half, and the rest has no known cause. The D gene and trimming were derived from the DNA, and the V and J assignments and clone size from that table. Here the sample has about 130,000 clones; roughly 83% occur a single time. Around 1.3% of the sample is taken by the ten largest.

This receptor chain uses TRBV5-5 and TRBJ2-1, and TRBD1 aligns with 7 junction nucleotides. Sequencing input: PBMCs. This clonotype was sampled from a girl aged 2-10 years in good health and CMV-seronegative. The sequence in DNA is TGTGCCAGCAGCTACCGACAGGGAACCCCCTACAATGAGCAGTTCTTC. The resulting protein is CASSYRQGTPYNEQFF.